A selection of T cell receptor beta chains follows, all from one sample in a study of cytomegalovirus exposure and HLA in healthy donors. The data were produced by immunoSEQ multiplex PCR, yet TCRdb's version contains in-frame clones alone and is incomplete. The table includes 60,000 or so clones, roughly 71% detected once. Material for sequencing was PBMCs. These receptors all come from a man in his fifties or sixties in good health and CMV-seropositive. The CDR3 runs from the conserved cysteine through the conserved F or W. A D gene is named only where the DNA matches it firmly. Only part of the rows carry a size: once, few, many, or a class if the clone is expanded.

cdr3_length	v_call	d_call	clone_size	j_call	cdr3_nt	cdr3_aa
16	TRBV7-2	TRBD1	NA	TRBJ1-1	TGTGCCAGCAGCTTAGGAGGGGGCTGGCCGAACACTGAAGCTTTCTTT	CASSLGGGWPNTEAFF
11	TRBV7-9	NA	NA	TRBJ2-1	TGTGCCAGCCGAGGGAGCAAGGTGCAGTTCTTC	CASRGSKVQFF
15	TRBV4-1	NA	NA	TRBJ2-7	TGCGCCAGCAGCAGTGACGTGGCGGGCACCTACGAGCAGTACTTC	CASSSDVAGTYEQYF
14	TRBV5-1	TRBD2	NA	TRBJ2-1	TGCGCCAGCAGCACCGGGACTAGCTTCAATGAGCAGTTCTTC	CASSTGTSFNEQFF
17	TRBV5-4	TRBD1	NA	TRBJ2-5	TGTGCCAGCAGCTTTCCGGCAGGACAGGGCTCGGTAGGGGCCCAGTACTTC	CASSFPAGQGSVGAQYF
11	TRBV2	NA	NA	TRBJ2-3	TGTGCCAGCAGAGCTTGGGATACGCAGTATTTT	CASRAWDTQYF
16	TRBV6-5	TRBD2	few	TRBJ2-1	TGTGCCAGCAGTTACTCCGGACTAGCGGGGGGCAATGAGCAGTTCTTC	CASSYSGLAGGNEQFF
20	TRBV27	TRBD1	NA	TRBJ1-6	TGTGCCAGCAGTCTCACTACGGGACAGGGGTCGATATCCTATAATTCACCCCTCCACTTT	CASSLTTGQGSISYNSPLHF
14	TRBV5-8	NA	NA	TRBJ2-1	TGTGCCAGCAGCTTGGTGGCTAGCAACAATGAGCAGTTCTTC	CASSLVASNNEQFF
13	TRBV19	TRBD1	once	TRBJ1-2	TGTGCCAGTACAAACCAGGGGGCATATGGCTACACCTTC	CASTNQGAYGYTF